These T cell receptor beta chains were read from a single sample in a study of blood T cell repertoires in COVID-19. Sequencing used immunoSEQ multiplex PCR; TCRdb keeps in-frame clones, though not all of them. The repertoire holds some 250,000 clones, more than 75% seen once, with approximately 7.2% in the top ten. Sequencing was done on a sample of peripheral blood. The receptors derive from a woman between 70 and 85 years old with active or convalescent COVID-19. The CDR3 runs from the conserved cysteine through the conserved F or W. A D gene is named only where the DNA matches it firmly. Some rows have no size entry. The others give once, few or many, or a class for an expanded clone.

J gene	clone size	D gene	V gene	CDR3 DNA	CDR3 protein
TRBJ1-5	NA	NA	TRBV6-5	TGTGCCAGCAGTTCTGCTGCGGGCGGCAATCAGCCCCAGCATTTT	CASSSAAGGNQPQHF
TRBJ1-2	NA	TRBD1	TRBV18	TGTGCCAGCTCAGCTCAAGGACAGGGCGGTGGCTACACCTTC	CASSAQGQGGGYTF
TRBJ1-5	NA	TRBD1	TRBV19	TGTGCCAGTAGTAGGGAGGACAGGCAAGGTCAGCCCCAGCATTTT	CASSREDRQGQPQHF
TRBJ1-5	NA	TRBD1	TRBV6-2/TRBV6-3	TGTGCCAGCAGTCAAACGGGACAGGGATATCAGCCCCAGCATTTT	CASSQTGQGYQPQHF
TRBJ1-2	NA	NA	TRBV6-5	TGTGCCAGCAGGTCAGAAGCGAGCTACACCTTC	CASRSEASYTF
TRBJ1-2	NA	NA	TRBV5-1	TGCGCCAGCAGCTTGGACCCGGGTGACTATGGCTACACCTTC	CASSLDPGDYGYTF
TRBJ2-7	NA	TRBD1	TRBV5-8	TGTGCCAGCACCCCTGGGACAGGCCCCCCGGGCGGCGAGCAGTACTTC	CASTPGTGPPGGEQYF
TRBJ2-3	once	TRBD2	TRBV19	TGTGCCAGTAGTATAGCCCCGGGGGGGGCCACGAATACGCAGTATTTT	CASSIAPGGATNTQYF
TRBJ2-1	NA	TRBD1	TRBV7-7	TGTGCCAGCAGCCCGGGGTACAGGGGGCATGAGCAGTTCTTC	CASSPGYRGHEQFF
TRBJ1-4	NA	NA	TRBV6-6	TGTGCCAGCACCTCCCCCGGACAAGGGGAAAAACTGTTTTTT	CASTSPGQGEKLFF
TRBJ1-2	NA	NA	TRBV5-4	TGTGCCAGTCGAAATGCAGGGATAACTAACTATGGCTACACCTTC	CASRNAGITNYGYTF
TRBJ2-2	NA	TRBD1	TRBV25-1	TGTGCCAGCAGTCCCGAAGGGACAGGGGTGACCGGGGAGCTGTTTTTT	CASSPEGTGVTGELFF
TRBJ2-3	NA	TRBD2	TRBV24-1	TGTGCCGCCGGGGGGGCCGATTTGGTTGGAGATACGCAGTATTTT	CAAGGADLVGDTQYF
TRBJ1-5	NA	NA	TRBV2	TGTGCCAGCAGTGCCGGACAGCCGGCACAGCCCCAGCATTTT	CASSAGQPAQPQHF
TRBJ2-3	NA	NA	TRBV6-5	TGTGCCAGCAGTTATTTTGCGGGGCTAAGCACAGATACGCAGTATTTT	CASSYFAGLSTDTQYF
TRBJ1-2	NA	TRBD1	TRBV5-1	TGCGCCAGCAGCCCGGAGGGACAGGGTTTTTTGATTGGCTACACCTTC	CASSPEGQGFLIGYTF
TRBJ1-1	NA	TRBD1	TRBV7-9	TGTGCCAGCAGCCCCCCCGGGACAGGAGCCCTCGGGGGCACTGAAGCTTTCTTT	CASSPPGTGALGGTEAFF
TRBJ1-1	NA	TRBD1	TRBV7-2	TGTGCCAGCAGCATACAGGGGGCAACTGAAGCTTTCTTT	CASSIQGATEAFF
TRBJ1-1	once	NA	TRBV7-9	TGTGCCAGCAGCTTAAGGTCGGGGGGCGGGGCTTTCTTT	CASSLRSGGGAFF
TRBJ2-2	NA	NA	TRBV5-1	TGCGCCAGCAGTGGGATAGGGGGAACCGGGGAGCTGTTTTTT	CASSGIGGTGELFF
TRBJ1-2	NA	NA	TRBV6-2/TRBV6-3	TGTGCCAGCAGTCCCGTAGGGGCAGGCCCCTATGGCTACACCTTC	CASSPVGAGPYGYTF
TRBJ1-2	once	TRBD1	TRBV5-1	TGCGCCAGCAGCTTGGATAGACAGGGAGGCGGCTACACCTTC	CASSLDRQGGGYTF
TRBJ2-7	NA	TRBD1	TRBV19	TGTGCCAGTAGTATTGGGGACAGGAGCTCCTACGAGCAGTACTTC	CASSIGDRSSYEQYF
TRBJ1-1	NA	NA	TRBV5-1	TGCGCCAGCAGCTTGGGATATCCGACTATCGAAGCTTTCTTT	CASSLGYPTIEAFF
TRBJ1-1	NA	NA	TRBV19	TGTGCCAGTAGTAAGTTCGGTTTGGTGAACACTGAAGCTTTCTTT	CASSKFGLVNTEAFF
TRBJ1-2	NA	NA	TRBV6-1	TGTGCCAGCAGTGACCACCCAGGGGCCACCTATGGCTACACCTTC	CASSDHPGATYGYTF
TRBJ2-7	NA	TRBD2	TRBV19	TGTGCCAGTAGTATAGTCACTAGCGGGGGGACGGGCGAGCAGTACTTC	CASSIVTSGGTGEQYF
TRBJ2-7	NA	NA	TRBV4-2	TGTGCCAGCAGCCCACGGGATCTTTTCGACGAGCAGTACTTC	CASSPRDLFDEQYF
TRBJ2-5	NA	NA	TRBV9	TGTGCCAGCAGCGGGCGGATGGTGGAGACCCAGTACTTC	CASSGRMVETQYF
TRBJ2-5	NA	TRBD2	TRBV20-1	TGCAGTGCTGGTGGTCTAGCGGGGGCGGGTGGAGAGACCCAGTACTTC	CSAGGLAGAGGETQYF
TRBJ2-2	NA	TRBD1	TRBV5-1	TGCGCCAGCAGCGGGACAGGGCCAAACACCGGGGAGCTGTTTTTT	CASSGTGPNTGELFF
TRBJ2-3	NA	NA	TRBV7-2	TGTGCCAGCAGCTTAGGTCTGCTGTTAGACACAGATACGCAGTATTTT	CASSLGLLLDTDTQYF
TRBJ1-1	NA	NA	TRBV2	TGTGCCAGCAGACCACAGATACCCTCGGTAGCTTTCTTT	CASRPQIPSVAFF